Listed here are 25 T cell receptor beta chains from one sample, sequenced in a study of blood T cell repertoires in COVID-19. Data came from immunoSEQ multiplex PCR; TCRdb stores just in-frame clones and leaves some out. The sample yields around 250,000 clones, more than 75% seen once. The sequencing sample was made of peripheral blood. All receptors come from a woman aged 70-85 years with active or convalescent COVID-19.

CDR3 bases: TGTGCCATCAGTGATATCTCAGAAGATCAGCCCCAGCATTTT. It encodes CAISDISEDQPQHF. The chain couples TRBV10-3 to TRBJ1-5; no firm D call. V shed 3 bases and J shed 5 bases, with 11 bases lying between them. CDR3 length: 14 amino acids. CDR1 is ENHRY and CDR2 is SYGVKD in the germline V gene.

CDR3 nucleotide sequence: TGTGCCAGCAGCCAGAACCCAGACACTGAAGCTTTCTTT. Its protein is CASSQNPDTEAFF. The chain employs TRBV12-3 or TRBV12-4 and TRBJ1-1; D gene unclear. CDR3 length equals 13 residues. Trimming removed 6 bases from V and 3 bases from J, with 11 bases in between.

The chain recombines TRBV29-1 with TRBJ1-1; D is ambiguous. Germline V CDR1 and CDR2: SQVTM, ANQGSEA. The CDR3 totals 13 residues. The V gene lost 6 bases and the J gene lost 4 bases, with 15 bases spanning the gap. CDR3 residues: CSVNESPGTEAFF. In nucleotides, the CDR3 is TGCAGCGTCAATGAGTCCCCGGGCACTGAAGCTTTCTTT.

V is TRBV6-5 and J is TRBJ1-6; a possible D gene is TRBD1 (6 bases). Trimming left V 6 bases short and J 15 bases short, with 12 bases between. This CDR3 has 11 residues. Germline values: CDR1 MNHEY, CDR2 SVGAGI. The CDR3 loop is CASSQGPGLHF. The DNA of the CDR3 is TGTGCCAGCAGCCAGGGGCCTGGCCTCCACTTT.

V gene TRBV10-2 combines with J gene TRBJ2-7, with D unresolved. The CDR3 contains 13 residues. V was trimmed by 0 bases and J by 3 bases, leaving 6 bases between them. Germline V CDR1 and CDR2: WSHSY, SAAADI. CDR3 in amino acids: CASSESRGYEQYF. The CDR3 nucleotides are TGCGCCAGCAGTGAGTCACGAGGCTACGAGCAGTACTTC.

V and J are TRBV6-5 and TRBJ2-3, with TRBD1 identical over 8 bases. The V gene's germline CDR1 is MNHEY and CDR2 SVGAGI. The ends lost 10 bases at V and 4 bases at J; junction bases unmatched: 10. The CDR3 loop spans 14 amino acids. Here the CDR3 reads CATLQGVLPDTQYF. The CDR3 bases are TGTGCCACTTTACAGGGGGTTCTACCAGATACGCAGTATTTT.

This chain links TRBV2 with TRBJ1-1; maybe TRBD1 (6 bases). The CDR3 runs to 13 residues. Deletions cut 7 bases from V and 4 bases from J, with 13 bases between. The germline V gene encodes CDR1 SNHLY and CDR2 FYNNEI. The CDR3 sequence is CASKNLGGTEAFF. DNA of the CDR3: TGTGCCAGCAAGAATCTAGGGGGCACTGAAGCTTTCTTT.

The rearrangement joins TRBV7-6 to TRBJ2-1; tentatively, D is TRBD2 (5 bases). The V end lost 5 bases, the J end lost 7 bases, and 21 bases lay between the germline ends. Germline V CDR1 and CDR2: SGHVS, FNYEAQ. This CDR3 contains 16 residues. CDR3 residues: CASSLTTIAGTNEQFF. The CDR3 nucleotides read TGTGCCAGCAGCCTAACCACGATCGCGGGTACTAATGAGCAGTTCTTC.

The chain combines TRBV2 with TRBJ2-5, with D perhaps TRBD2 (5 bases). Germline lookup yields CDR1 SNHLY and CDR2 FYNNEI. CDR3 length equals 16 residues. Between the trimmed V and J ends, which lost 6 bases and 4 bases, there was a span of 21 bases. This chain's CDR3 is CASSHRSPGSRETQYF. CDR3 nucleotide sequence: TGTGCCAGCAGCCACAGATCTCCGGGGTCTAGAGAGACCCAGTACTTC. Combining the CDR3 with reference TRBV2 and TRBJ2-5 gives the whole variable domain EPEVTQTPSHQVTQMGQEVILRCVPISNHLYFYWYRQILGQKVEFLVSFYNNEISEKSEIFDDQFSVERPDGSNFTLKIRSTKLEDSAMYFCASSHRSPGSRETQYFGPGTRLLVL.

V and J are TRBV6-1 and TRBJ1-5; unclear D gene. Trimming stripped 1 base from V and 4 bases from J, with 8 bases between. This CDR3 has 14 residues. CDR1 is MNHNS, CDR2 SASEGT, per germline. CDR3 protein: CASSEGWQNQPQHF. The CDR3 coding sequence is TGTGCCAGCAGTGAAGGTTGGCAAAATCAGCCCCAGCATTTT.

The chain joins TRBV16 to TRBJ1-4; D not certain. Germline V gene data show CDR1 as KGHSY and CDR2 as FQNENV. This CDR3 is built from 16 residues. V lost 2 bases to trimming and J lost 0 bases, with 10 bases between them. The CDR3 is CASSQLTLATNEKLFF. CDR3 in DNA: TGTGCCAGCAGCCAACTCACCCTAGCAACTAATGAAAAACTGTTTTTT.

J is TRBJ1-4 and V is TRBV15; 7 bases match TRBD1. The length of the CDR3 is 15 residues. V trimming: 0 bases; J trimming: 7 bases; junction bases outside the gene matches: 5. Germline CDR1 and CDR2: LNHNV and YYDKDF (reference sequence). The CDR3 protein is CATSREGGQLEKLFF. CDR3 nucleotide sequence: TGTGCCACCAGCAGAGAGGGGGGACAGCTTGAAAAACTGTTTTTT.

The chain carries TRBV18 and TRBJ1-2; no clear D. This CDR3 has 15 amino acids. V was cut by 2 bases and J by 5 bases, with 15 bases left in between. CDR1 is KGHSH and CDR2 is LQKENI in the germline V gene. The CDR3: CASSPSDIPGYGYTF. DNA for the CDR3: TGTGCCAGCTCACCAAGTGACATCCCGGGATATGGCTACACCTTC.

The J gene is TRBJ2-1, the V gene TRBV11-3; 8 bases fit TRBD1. CDR1 is SGHNT and CDR2 is YENEEA in the germline V gene. The CDR3 loop spans 15 amino acids. V lost 3 bases and J lost 6; bases outside the gene matches: 7. The CDR3: CASSLTGVSGNEQFF. In DNA form, the CDR3 reads TGTGCCAGCAGCTTGACAGGGGTGTCGGGCAATGAGCAGTTCTTC.

V usage is TRBV5-8 and J usage is TRBJ2-3; 7 bases agree with TRBD1. The V gene end was trimmed by 5 bases and the J gene end by 2 bases; junction bases not matched to a gene: 11. CDR1 is SGHTS, CDR2 YDEGEE, per germline. The CDR3 covers 16 residues. CDR3 sequence: CASSSEGAVYTDTQYF. CDR3 DNA sequence: TGTGCCAGCAGTTCAGAGGGGGCGGTGTACACAGATACGCAGTATTTT. Variable domain in full (rest from reference TRBV5-8 and TRBJ2-3): EAGVTQSPTHLIKTRGQQATLRCSPISGHTSVYWYQQALGLGLQFLLWYDEGEERNRGNFPPRFSGRQFPNYSSELNVNALELEDSALYLCASSSEGAVYTDTQYFGPGTRLTVL.

In its sample, this clone was seen once. V gene TRBV7-2 combines with J gene TRBJ2-3, with TRBD2 as a possible D gene (5 bases). V lost 4 bases to trimming and J lost 2 bases, with 16 bases between them. Germline V CDR1 and CDR2: SGHTA, FQGNSA. CDR3 size: 16 residues. In DNA, the CDR3 is TGTGCCAGCAGCTCGAGGGCTAGAGAACCCACAGATACGCAGTATTTT. Translated, it gives CASSSRAREPTDTQYF.

The V gene is TRBV11-2, the J gene TRBJ2-7; D is perhaps TRBD2 (5 bases). CDR1 and CDR2 from the germline V gene are SGHAT and FQNNGV. The germline V and J ends were trimmed by 3 bases and 7 bases, with 10 bases remaining between them. The CDR3 sequence is 12 residues long. CDR3 protein: CASSFSEGEQYF. In nucleotides, the CDR3 is TGTGCCAGCAGCTTCAGTGAGGGTGAGCAGTACTTC.

The rearrangement joins TRBV6-1 to TRBJ1-5; weak D call: TRBD1 (5 bases). The V end lost 5 bases, the J end lost 3 bases, and 11 bases lay between the germline ends. This CDR3 region has 14 residues. Germline V lookup: CDR1 MNHNS, CDR2 SASEGT. The CDR3 loop reads CASSIRQPNQPQHF. The CDR3 DNA follows: TGTGCCAGCAGTATTAGACAGCCCAATCAGCCCCAGCATTTT.

V and J are TRBV5-1 and TRBJ1-1, with 9 positions matching TRBD1. V shed 4 bases and J 3 bases; nucleotides not matched to a gene: 13. The CDR3 loop spans 17 amino acids. The germline CDR1 and CDR2 sequences are SGHRS and YFSETQ. CDR3 sequence (DNA): TGCGCCAGCAGCATAGGAGCCGGGACAGGGATACACACTGAAGCTTTCTTT. Translating gives CASSIGAGTGIHTEAFF. Filled out from reference TRBV5-1 and TRBJ1-1, the complete variable domain reads KAGVTQTPRYLIKTRGQQVTLSCSPISGHRSVSWYQQTPGQGLQFLFEYFSETQRNKGNFPGRFSGRQFSNSRSEMNVSTLELGDSALYLCASSIGAGTGIHTEAFFGQGTRLTVV.

This rearrangement joins TRBV7-2 to TRBJ2-1, with D unclear. The CDR3 is 12 amino acids. Trimming left V 3 bases short and J 10 bases short, with 10 bases between. Germline V gene data show CDR1 as SGHTA and CDR2 as FQGNSA. CDR3 sequence: CASSFRSREQFF. CDR3 DNA sequence: TGTGCCAGCAGCTTCCGTAGTCGGGAGCAGTTCTTC.

V gene TRBV4-1 combines with J gene TRBJ1-5; 8 nucleotides align to TRBD1. V gave up 4 bases and J gave up 2 bases; unmatched junction bases: 1. Germline CDR1 MGHRA, CDR2 YSYEKL. There are 14 residues in the CDR3. CDR3 loop: CASSRTGRNQPQHF. The CDR3 nucleotides read TGCGCCAGCAGCCGGACAGGGCGCAATCAGCCCCAGCATTTT.

This clone showed up many times. The chain links TRBV6-5 to TRBJ1-1; D may be TRBD1 (5 bases). CDR1 MNHEY and CDR2 SVGAGI come from the germline V gene. Between the trimmed V and J ends, which lost 5 bases and 1 base, there was a span of 8 bases. This CDR3 is 13 amino acids long. The CDR3 sequence: CASSPTENTEAFF. The CDR3 DNA reads as TGTGCCAGCAGTCCGACAGAGAACACTGAAGCTTTCTTT.

This rearrangement joins TRBV12-3 or TRBV12-4 to TRBJ1-4; D may be TRBD1 (5 bases). The CDR3 covers 13 residues. The V gene lost 6 bases and the J gene lost 4 bases, with 9 bases spanning the gap. The CDR3 reads CASSLGGNEKLFF. CDR3 in DNA: TGTGCCAGCAGCCTCGGGGGTAATGAAAAACTGTTTTTT.

The V call is TRBV14, the J call TRBJ1-4, with D perhaps TRBD1 (6 bases). Deletions cut 2 bases from V and 2 bases from J, with 6 bases between. The CDR3 is 14 residues long. CDR1 SGHDN and CDR2 FVKESK come from the germline V gene. DNA for the CDR3: TGTGCCAGCAGCCAAACAGGGACTAATGAAAAACTGTTTTTT. This translates into CASSQTGTNEKLFF. Together with reference TRBV14 and TRBJ1-4, the CDR3 gives the full variable domain: EAGVTQFPSHSVIEKGQTVTLRCDPISGHDNLYWYRRVMGKEIKFLLHFVKESKQDESGMPNNRFLAERTGGTYSTLKVQPAELEDSGVYFCASSQTGTNEKLFFGSGTQLSVL.

The J gene is TRBJ1-1, the V gene TRBV4-2; 7 positions agree with TRBD1. CDR1 is LGHNA and CDR2 is YNFKEQ in the germline V gene. V was clipped by 0 bases and J by 9 bases; unmatched bases: 10. This CDR3 comprises 15 residues. The CDR3 DNA follows: TGTGCCAGCAGCCAAGATATGGCAAAGACAGGGCAAGCTTTCTTT. Its protein product is CASSQDMAKTGQAFF.